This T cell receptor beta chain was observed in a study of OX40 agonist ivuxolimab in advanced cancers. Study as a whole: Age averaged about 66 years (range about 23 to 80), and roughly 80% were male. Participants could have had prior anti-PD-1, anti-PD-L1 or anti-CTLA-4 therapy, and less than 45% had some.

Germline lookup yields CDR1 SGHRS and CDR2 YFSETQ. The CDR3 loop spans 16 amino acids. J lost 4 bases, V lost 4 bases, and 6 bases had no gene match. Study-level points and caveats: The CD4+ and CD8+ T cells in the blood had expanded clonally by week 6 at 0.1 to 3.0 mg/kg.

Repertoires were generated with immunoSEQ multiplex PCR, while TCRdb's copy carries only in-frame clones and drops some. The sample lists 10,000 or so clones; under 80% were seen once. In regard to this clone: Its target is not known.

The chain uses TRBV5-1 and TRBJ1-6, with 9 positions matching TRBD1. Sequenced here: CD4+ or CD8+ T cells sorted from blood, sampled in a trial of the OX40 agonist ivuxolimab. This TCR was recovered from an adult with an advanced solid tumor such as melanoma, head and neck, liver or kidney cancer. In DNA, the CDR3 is TGCGCCAGCAGCCGGGACAGGGAAGTTTATAATTCACCCCTCCACTTT. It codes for CASSRDREVYNSPLHF.